The sample holds many counts of the clone carrying this TCR beta chain. Its antigen is undetermined. Germline values: CDR1 LNHDA, CDR2 SQIVND (reference sequence). The CDR3 extends over 13 amino acids. Trimming took 1 base from V and 11 from J, leaving 12 bases between them. The data belong to a study of T cells in Graves' hyperthyroidism and ophthalmopathy. General study results and limits: Model predictions of ophthalmopathy came a median approximately 6.2 months before onset. Among clonotypes expanded in thyroid above 0.001, most were also found in blood. From stable hyperthyroidism, ophthalmopathy was set apart by a 13 V-J model.

Amplified TCR beta CDR3 regions came from RNA transcripts. HTBI primers were employed in a first-round RT-PCR of the TCR CDR3. MiXCR was run by TCRdb on the multiplex PCR reads, yielding one entry per CDR3 protein. The table has roughly 290,000 distinct CDR3 sequences, roughly 15% seen once. This chain joins TRBV19 and TRBJ1-5; no clear D. The TCR sequence derives from a woman in her thirties or forties with Graves' hyperthyroidism. The sample was blood. The CDR3, as DNA: TGTGCCAGTAGTATAGGAGGCGCCCTGGCCCAGCATTTT. Its protein is CASSIGGALAQHF.